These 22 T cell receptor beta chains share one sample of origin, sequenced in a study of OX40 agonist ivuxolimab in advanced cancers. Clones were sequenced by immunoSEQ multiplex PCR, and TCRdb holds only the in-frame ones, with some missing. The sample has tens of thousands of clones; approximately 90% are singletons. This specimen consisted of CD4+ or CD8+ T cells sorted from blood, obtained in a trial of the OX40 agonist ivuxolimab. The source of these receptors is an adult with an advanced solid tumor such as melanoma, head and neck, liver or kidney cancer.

CDR3 nucleotides: TGTGCCAGCCGAACGCGGGACTCCTACAATGAGCAGTTCTTC. Its translation: CASRTRDSYNEQFF. The J gene is TRBJ2-1, the V gene TRBV2, with D possibly TRBD2 on 6 matching bases. V was shortened by 8 bases and J by 0 bases, with 11 bases between the two germline ends. This CDR3 spans 14 amino acids. Germline V CDR1 and CDR2: SNHLY, FYNNEI.

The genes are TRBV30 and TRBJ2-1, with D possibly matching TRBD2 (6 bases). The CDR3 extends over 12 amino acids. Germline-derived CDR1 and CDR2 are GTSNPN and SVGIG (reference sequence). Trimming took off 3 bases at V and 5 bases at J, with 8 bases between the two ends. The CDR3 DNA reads TGTGCCTGGAGGGGACTCCACAATGAGCAGTTCTTC. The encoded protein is CAWRGLHNEQFF.

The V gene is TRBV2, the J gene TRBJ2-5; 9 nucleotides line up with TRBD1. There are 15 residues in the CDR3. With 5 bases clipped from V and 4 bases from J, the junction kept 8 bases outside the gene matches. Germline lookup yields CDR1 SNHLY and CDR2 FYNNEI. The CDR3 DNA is TGTGCCAGCAGTAAGGACAGGGGAAGGGTAGAGACCCAGTACTTC. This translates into CASSKDRGRVETQYF.

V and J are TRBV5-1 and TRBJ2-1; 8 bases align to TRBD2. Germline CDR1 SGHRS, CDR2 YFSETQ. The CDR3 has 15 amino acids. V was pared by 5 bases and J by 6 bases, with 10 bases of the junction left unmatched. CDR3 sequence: CASRETGLGRNEQFF. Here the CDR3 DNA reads TGCGCCAGCAGGGAAACGGGACTAGGGCGCAATGAGCAGTTCTTC.

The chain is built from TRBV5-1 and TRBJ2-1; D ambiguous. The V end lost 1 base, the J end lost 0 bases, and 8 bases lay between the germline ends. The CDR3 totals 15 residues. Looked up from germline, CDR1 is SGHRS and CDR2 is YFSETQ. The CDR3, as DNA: TGCGCCAGCAGCTTGTTGGAGAGCTCCTACAATGAGCAGTTCTTC. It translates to CASSLLESSYNEQFF.

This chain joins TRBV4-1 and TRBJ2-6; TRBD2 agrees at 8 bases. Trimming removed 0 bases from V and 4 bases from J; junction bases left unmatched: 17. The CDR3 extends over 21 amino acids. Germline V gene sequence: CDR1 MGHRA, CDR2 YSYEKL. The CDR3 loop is CASSQDTSLAGGRDGANVLTF. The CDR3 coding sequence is TGCGCCAGCAGCCAAGATACGTCGCTAGCGGGTGGGAGGGACGGGGCCAACGTCCTGACTTTC.

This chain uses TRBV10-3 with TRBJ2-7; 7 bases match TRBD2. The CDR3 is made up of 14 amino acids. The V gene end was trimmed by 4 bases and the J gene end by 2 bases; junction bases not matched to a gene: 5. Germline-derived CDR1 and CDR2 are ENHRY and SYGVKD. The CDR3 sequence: CAISGSSGAYEQYF. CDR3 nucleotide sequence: TGTGCCATCAGTGGCTCTAGCGGAGCCTACGAGCAGTACTTC.

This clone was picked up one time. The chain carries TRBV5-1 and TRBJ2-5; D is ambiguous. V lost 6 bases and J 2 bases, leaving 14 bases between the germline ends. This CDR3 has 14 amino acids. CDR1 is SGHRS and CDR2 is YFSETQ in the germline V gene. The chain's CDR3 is CASTKDGRQETQYF. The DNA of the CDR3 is TGCGCCAGCACCAAGGACGGGCGGCAAGAGACCCAGTACTTC.

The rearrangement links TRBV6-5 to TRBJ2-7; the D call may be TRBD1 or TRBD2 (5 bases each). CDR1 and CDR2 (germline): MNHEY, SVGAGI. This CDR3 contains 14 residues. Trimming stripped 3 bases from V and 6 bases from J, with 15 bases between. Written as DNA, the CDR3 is TGTGCCAGCAGTTATTCGGGACCCATCTCCGAGCAGTACTTC. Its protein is CASSYSGPISEQYF.

The CDR3 nucleotides read TGTGCCAGCTCGCTACTAGCGGGAGTTATAGCCTACAATGAGCAGTTCTTC. It specifies CASSLLAGVIAYNEQFF. This sequence joins TRBV18 and TRBJ2-1, with 11 bases that match TRBD2. CDR1 is KGHSH and CDR2 is LQKENI in the germline V gene. The CDR3 runs to 17 residues. V shed 6 bases and J 2 bases; nucleotides not matched to a gene: 9.

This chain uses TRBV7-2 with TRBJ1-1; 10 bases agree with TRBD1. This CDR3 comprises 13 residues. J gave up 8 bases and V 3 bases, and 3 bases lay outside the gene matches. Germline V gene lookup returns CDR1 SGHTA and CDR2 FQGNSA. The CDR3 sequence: CASSFDRGREAFF. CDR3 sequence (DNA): TGTGCCAGCAGCTTTGACAGGGGGCGCGAAGCTTTCTTT.

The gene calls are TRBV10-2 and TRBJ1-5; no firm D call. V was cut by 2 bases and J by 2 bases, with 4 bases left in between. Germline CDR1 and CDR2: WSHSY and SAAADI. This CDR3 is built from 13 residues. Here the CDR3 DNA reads TGCGCCAGCAGTGAGCAGGGCAATCAGCCCCAGCATTTT. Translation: CASSEQGNQPQHF.

The CDR3 coding sequence is TGCGCCAGCAGCCTGGCCTCTGGATACACTGAAGCTTTCTTT. This sequence encodes CASSLASGYTEAFF. This chain uses TRBV5-1 with TRBJ1-1; D ambiguous. The CDR3 consists of 14 residues. Germline values: CDR1 SGHRS, CDR2 YFSETQ. V was cut by 4 bases and J by 3 bases, with 13 bases left in between.

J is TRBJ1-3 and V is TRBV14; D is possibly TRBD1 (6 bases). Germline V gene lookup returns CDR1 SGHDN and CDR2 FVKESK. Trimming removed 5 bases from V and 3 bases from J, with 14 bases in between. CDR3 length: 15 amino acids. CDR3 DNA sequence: TGTGCCAGCAGCTCTTACGGGGGGCATGGAAACACCATATATTTT. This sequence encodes CASSSYGGHGNTIYF.

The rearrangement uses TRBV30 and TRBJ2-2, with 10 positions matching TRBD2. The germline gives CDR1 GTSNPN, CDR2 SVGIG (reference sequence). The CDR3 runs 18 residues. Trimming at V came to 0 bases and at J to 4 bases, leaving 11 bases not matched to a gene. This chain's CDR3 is CAWSVQLAGSYSTGELFF. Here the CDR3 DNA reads TGTGCCTGGAGTGTACAACTAGCGGGATCTTATAGCACCGGGGAGCTGTTTTTT.

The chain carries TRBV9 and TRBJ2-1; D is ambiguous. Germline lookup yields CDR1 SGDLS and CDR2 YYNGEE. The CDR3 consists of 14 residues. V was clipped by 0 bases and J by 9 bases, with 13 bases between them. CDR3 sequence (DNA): TGTGCCAGCAGCGTAGCTGGAAGCTCTGGTGAGCAGTTCTTC. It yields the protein CASSVAGSSGEQFF. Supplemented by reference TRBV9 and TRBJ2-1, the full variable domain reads DSGVTQTPKHLITATGQRVTLRCSPRSGDLSVYWYQQSLDQGLQFLIQYYNGEERAKGNILERFSAQQFPDLHSELNLSSLELGDSALYFCASSVAGSSGEQFFGPGTRLTVL.

CDR3 coding DNA: TGTGCCAGCACCCCGGGGTCAGATACGCAGTATTTT. Translating it yields CASTPGSDTQYF. The gene calls are TRBV28 and TRBJ2-3; D may be TRBD2 (5 bases). V gave up 7 bases and J gave up 4 bases, with 9 bases separating them. The CDR3 covers 12 residues. Looked up from germline, CDR1 is MDHEN and CDR2 is SYDVKM.

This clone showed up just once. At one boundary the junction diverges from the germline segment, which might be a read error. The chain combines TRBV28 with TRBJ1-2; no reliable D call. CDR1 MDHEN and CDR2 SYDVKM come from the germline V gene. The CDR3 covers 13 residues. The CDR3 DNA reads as TGTGCCGGCAGTTTTCAAACTCCCTATGGCTACACCTTC. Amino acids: CAGSFQTPYGYTF.

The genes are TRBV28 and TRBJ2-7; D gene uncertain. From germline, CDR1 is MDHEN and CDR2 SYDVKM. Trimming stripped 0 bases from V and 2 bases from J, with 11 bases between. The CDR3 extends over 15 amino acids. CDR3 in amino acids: CASSLWARLPYEQYF. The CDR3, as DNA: TGTGCCAGCAGTTTATGGGCTAGGCTGCCCTACGAGCAGTACTTC.

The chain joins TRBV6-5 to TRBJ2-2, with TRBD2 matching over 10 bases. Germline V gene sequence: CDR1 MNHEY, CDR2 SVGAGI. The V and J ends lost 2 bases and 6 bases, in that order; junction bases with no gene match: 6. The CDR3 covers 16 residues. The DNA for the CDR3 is TGTGCCAGCAGTTACGGAGCGGGAGGGATTTCCGGGGAGCTGTTTTTT. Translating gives CASSYGAGGISGELFF.

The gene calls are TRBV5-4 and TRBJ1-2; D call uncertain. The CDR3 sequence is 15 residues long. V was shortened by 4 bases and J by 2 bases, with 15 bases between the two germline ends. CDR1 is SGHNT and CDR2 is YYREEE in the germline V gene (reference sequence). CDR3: CASSPDLTGNYGYTF. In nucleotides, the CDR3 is TGTGCCAGCAGCCCGGACCTCACGGGGAACTATGGCTACACCTTC. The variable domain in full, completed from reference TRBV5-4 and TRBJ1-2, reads ETGVTQSPTHLIKTRGQQVTLRCSSQSGHNTVSWYQQALGQGPQFIFQYYREEENGRGNFPPRFSGLQFPNYSSELNVNALELDDSALYLCASSPDLTGNYGYTFGSGTRLTVV.

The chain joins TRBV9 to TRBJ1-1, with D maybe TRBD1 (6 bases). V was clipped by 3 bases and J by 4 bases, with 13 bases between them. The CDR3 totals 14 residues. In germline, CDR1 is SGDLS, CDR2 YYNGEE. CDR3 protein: CASSARGGPTEAFF. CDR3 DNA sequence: TGTGCCAGCAGCGCCCGAGGGGGGCCCACTGAAGCTTTCTTT.